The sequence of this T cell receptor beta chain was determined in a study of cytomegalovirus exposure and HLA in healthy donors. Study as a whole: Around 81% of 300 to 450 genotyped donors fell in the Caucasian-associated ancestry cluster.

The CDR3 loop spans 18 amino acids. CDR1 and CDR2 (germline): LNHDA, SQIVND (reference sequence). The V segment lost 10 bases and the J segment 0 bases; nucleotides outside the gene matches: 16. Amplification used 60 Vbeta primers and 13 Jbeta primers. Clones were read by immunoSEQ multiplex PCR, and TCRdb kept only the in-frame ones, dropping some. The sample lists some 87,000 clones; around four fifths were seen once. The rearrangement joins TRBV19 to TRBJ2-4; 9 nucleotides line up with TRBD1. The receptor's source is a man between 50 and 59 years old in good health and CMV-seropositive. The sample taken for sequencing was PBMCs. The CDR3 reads CANTGQGKHSLAKNIQYF. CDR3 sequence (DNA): TGTGCCAATACGGGACAGGGAAAGCATTCGCTAGCCAAAAACATTCAGTACTTC.